This TCR beta chain was sequenced for a study of blood T cell repertoires in COVID-19 (dated by TCRdb to 2020 to 2021). About the study as a whole: Samples from collaborators originated in the United States, Italy and Spain and spanned both the acute and convalescent phases of COVID-19. The prospective study material was composed of cDNA or gDNA derived from T cells, B-cell-depleted T cells, or PBMCs. The dataset comprised deeply sampled blood TCRbeta repertoires from subjects exposed to, actively infected with, or recovered from COVID-19. The repertoires were released in a freely available public database intended as a resource for research on the immune response to SARS-CoV-2. The samples were drawn from the first 160 participants of the ongoing ImmuneRACE study and from some 1,300 subjects provided by 6 global collaborators. Nearly every sample came with metadata listing a de-identified subject ID, COVID-19 status, age in years and sex. Where available, HLA class I and class II types were obtained from metadata supplied by the sample provider rather than from assay-based typing. Here is what the overall study found, with its caveats: The quantity of clinical and demographic metadata differed by source and by participant and was supplied without curation.

This clone was picked up a small number of times. Its antigen is unknown. No much larger clone exists at a distance of one base, and base qualities are not known. The immunoSEQ Assay, a bias-controlled multiplex PCR, was used to amplify TCRbeta CDR3 regions from genomic DNA. The source study handled its data this way. The number of nucleated cells in each sample was estimated from the amplification of reference gene primers within the assay. To quantify the absolute abundance of each unique TCRbeta CDR3 rearrangement, sequence reads were collapsed and filtered. For each sample, productive Simpson clonality was calculated as the square root of Simpson's diversity index over productive rearrangements. What TCRdb holds here is the immuneACCESS table cut down to in-frame rearrangements. Part of the clones is not present; checked against another copy, under half of the missing clones reflect an unresolved V gene, and the others are unexplained. Clonal size and the V and J genes are those of that table, whereas D and trimming came from the DNA. This sample holds some 310,000 clones; roughly 86% were observed only once. The ten largest make up roughly a tenth of the sample.

Participants in the prospective study were aged roughly 18 to 89 years, lived in 20 to 25 United States geographic areas, and enrolled through a virtual design. In the prospective study, cohorts were assigned on the basis of participant-reported clinical history obtained from a screening survey and a study questionnaire. ImmuneRACE Cohort 3 recovered participants were defined by two consecutive negative NP/OP PCR tests, healthcare professional clearance, or symptom resolution. In the prospective study, mobile phlebotomists collected whole blood, serum and a nasopharyngeal or oropharyngeal swab from each participant. Over a roughly two-month period, participants in the prospective study had the option of providing additional blood draws and questionnaires. Blood samples from the prospective study were shipped frozen or at room temperature prior to DNA extraction. The sequenced sample consisted of PBMCs or T cells enriched from blood (not recorded which). This clonotype originated in a woman in her thirties who had recovered from COVID-19.

The sequenced DNA is TGTGCCAGCAGTTACAGTTCGTGGGGGCGGGTCACTGAAGCTTTCTTT. Its product reads: CASSYSSWGRVTEAFF. The V and J segments used are TRBV6-5 and TRBJ1-1; TRBD1 is a possible D gene, resting on 6 matching bases. CDR1 and CDR2, per the germline V gene, are MNHEY and SVGAGI. V gives up 2 bases and J gives up 4 bases, and the segment between their germline ends measures 17 bases. From the cysteine through the phenylalanine, the CDR3 covers 16 amino acids. Of the read, only the CDR3 DNA is kept; its 48 bases are in frame from base 1.